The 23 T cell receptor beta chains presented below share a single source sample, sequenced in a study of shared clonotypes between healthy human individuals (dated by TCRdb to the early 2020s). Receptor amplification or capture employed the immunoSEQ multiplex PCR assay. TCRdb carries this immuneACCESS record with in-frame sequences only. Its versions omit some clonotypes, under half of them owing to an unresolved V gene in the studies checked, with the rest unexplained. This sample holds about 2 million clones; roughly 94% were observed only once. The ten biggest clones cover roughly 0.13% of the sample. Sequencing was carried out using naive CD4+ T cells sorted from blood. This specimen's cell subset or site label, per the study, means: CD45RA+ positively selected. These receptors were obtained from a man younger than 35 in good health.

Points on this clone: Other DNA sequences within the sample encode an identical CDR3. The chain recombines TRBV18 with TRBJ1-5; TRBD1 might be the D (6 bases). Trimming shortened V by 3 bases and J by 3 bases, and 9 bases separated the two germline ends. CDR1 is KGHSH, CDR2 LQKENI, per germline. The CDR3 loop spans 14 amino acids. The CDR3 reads CASSPGQLNQPQHF. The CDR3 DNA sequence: TGTGCCAGCTCACCTGGACAGCTCAATCAGCCCCAGCATTTT. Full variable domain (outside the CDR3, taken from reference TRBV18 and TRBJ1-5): NAGVMQNPRHLVRRRGQEARLRCSPMKGHSHVYWYRQLPEEGLKFMVYLQKENIIDESGMPKERFSAEFPKEGPSILRIQQVVRGDSAAYFCASSPGQLNQPQHFGDGTRLSIL.

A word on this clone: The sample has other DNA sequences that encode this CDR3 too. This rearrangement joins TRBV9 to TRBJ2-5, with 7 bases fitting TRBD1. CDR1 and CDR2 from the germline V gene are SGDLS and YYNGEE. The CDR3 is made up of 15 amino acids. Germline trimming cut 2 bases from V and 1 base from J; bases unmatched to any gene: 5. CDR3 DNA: TGTGCCAGCAGCGTCCTAGGGGGCCCCCAAGAGACCCAGTACTTC. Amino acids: CASSVLGGPQETQYF.

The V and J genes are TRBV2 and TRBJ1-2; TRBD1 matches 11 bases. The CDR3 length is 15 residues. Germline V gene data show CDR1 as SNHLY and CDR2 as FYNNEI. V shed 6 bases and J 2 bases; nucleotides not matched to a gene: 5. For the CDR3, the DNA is TGTGCCAGCAGGACCTGGACAGGGGGCAACTATGGCTACACCTTC. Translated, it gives CASRTWTGGNYGYTF. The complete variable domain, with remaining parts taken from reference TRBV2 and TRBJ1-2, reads EPEVTQTPSHQVTQMGQEVILRCVPISNHLYFYWYRQILGQKVEFLVSFYNNEISEKSEIFDDQFSVERPDGSNFTLKIRSTKLEDSAMYFCASRTWTGGNYGYTFGSGTRLTVV.

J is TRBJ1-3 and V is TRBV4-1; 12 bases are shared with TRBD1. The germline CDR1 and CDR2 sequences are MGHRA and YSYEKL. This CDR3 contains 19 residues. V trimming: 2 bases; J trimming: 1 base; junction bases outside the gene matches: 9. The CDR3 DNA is TGCGCCAGCAGCCAAAGAGGGTCGGGACAGGGGGCTTCTGGAAACACCATATATTTT. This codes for CASSQRGSGQGASGNTIYF.

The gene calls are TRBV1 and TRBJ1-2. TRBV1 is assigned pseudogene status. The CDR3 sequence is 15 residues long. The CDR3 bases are TGCACCAGCAGCCAAGCCGGGCCGGGCCATGACGGCTACACCTTC. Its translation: CTSSQAGPGHDGYTF.

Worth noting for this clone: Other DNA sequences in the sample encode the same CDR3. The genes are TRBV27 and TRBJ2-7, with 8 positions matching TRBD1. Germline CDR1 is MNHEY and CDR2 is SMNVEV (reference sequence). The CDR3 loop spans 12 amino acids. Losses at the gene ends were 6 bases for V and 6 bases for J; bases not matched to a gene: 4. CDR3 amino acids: CASRRTGSEQYF. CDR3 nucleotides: TGTGCCAGCAGGAGGACAGGGTCCGAGCAGTACTTC.

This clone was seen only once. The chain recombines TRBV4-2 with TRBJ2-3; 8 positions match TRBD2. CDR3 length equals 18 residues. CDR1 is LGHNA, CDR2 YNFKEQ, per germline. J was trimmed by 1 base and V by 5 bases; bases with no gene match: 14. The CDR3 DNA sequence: TGTGCCAGCAGCAAAGTAGATGGAGGTAGCGGGGGCACAGATACGCAGTATTTT. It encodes CASSKVDGGSGGTDTQYF.

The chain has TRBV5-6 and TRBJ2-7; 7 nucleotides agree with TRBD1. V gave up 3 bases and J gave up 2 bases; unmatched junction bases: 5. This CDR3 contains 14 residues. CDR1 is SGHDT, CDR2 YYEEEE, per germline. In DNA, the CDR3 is TGTGCCAGCAGCTACGGACAGGTCACCTACGAGCAGTACTTC. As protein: CASSYGQVTYEQYF. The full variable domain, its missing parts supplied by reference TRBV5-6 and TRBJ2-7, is DAGVTQSPTHLIKTRGQQVTLRCSPKSGHDTVSWYQQALGQGPQFIFQYYEEEERQRGNFPDRFSGHQFPNYSSELNVNALLLGDSALYLCASSYGQVTYEQYFGPGTRLTVT.

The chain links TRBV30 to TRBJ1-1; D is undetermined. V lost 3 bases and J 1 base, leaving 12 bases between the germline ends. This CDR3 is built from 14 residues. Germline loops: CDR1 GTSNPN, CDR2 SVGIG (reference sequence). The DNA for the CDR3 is TGTGCCTGGAGGGGGTTGGCGTGGAACACTGAAGCTTTCTTT. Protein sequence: CAWRGLAWNTEAFF.

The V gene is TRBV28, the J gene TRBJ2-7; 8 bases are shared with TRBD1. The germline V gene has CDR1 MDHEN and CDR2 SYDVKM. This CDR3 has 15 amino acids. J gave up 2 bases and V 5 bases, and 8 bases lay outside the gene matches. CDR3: CASSVTGGWTYEQYF. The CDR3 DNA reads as TGTGCCAGCAGTGTAACAGGGGGATGGACCTACGAGCAGTACTTC.

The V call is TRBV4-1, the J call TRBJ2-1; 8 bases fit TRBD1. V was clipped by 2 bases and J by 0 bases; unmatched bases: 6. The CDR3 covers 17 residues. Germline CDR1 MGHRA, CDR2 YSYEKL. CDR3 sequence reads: CASSQRETGDSYNEQFF. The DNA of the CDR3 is TGCGCCAGCAGCCAAAGGGAGACAGGGGACTCCTACAATGAGCAGTTCTTC.

The CDR3 region has the DNA TGCGCCAGCAGTAAGACGGGACAGAGTTACGAGCAGTACTTC. It codes for CASSKTGQSYEQYF. The chain uses TRBV5-1 and TRBJ2-7; 7 bases line up with TRBD1. V shed 5 bases and J 4 bases; nucleotides not matched to a gene: 9. Per germline, CDR1 SGHRS and CDR2 YFSETQ. The CDR3 consists of 14 residues.

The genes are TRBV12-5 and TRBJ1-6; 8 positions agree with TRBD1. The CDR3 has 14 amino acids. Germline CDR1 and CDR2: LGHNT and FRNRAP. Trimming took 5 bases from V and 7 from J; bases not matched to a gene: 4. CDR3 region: CASGTGGSNSPLHF. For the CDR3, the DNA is TGTGCTAGTGGTACAGGGGGATCCAATTCACCCCTCCACTTT.

CDR3 in amino acids: CASNSDSLRGYTF. The CDR3 nucleotides read TGTGCCAGCAACTCTGACAGCTTGAGGGGCTACACCTTC. V and J are TRBV2 and TRBJ1-2, with a possible D match to TRBD1 (5 bases). Germline CDR1 SNHLY, CDR2 FYNNEI. The CDR3 is 13 amino acids. The V and J ends lost 7 bases and 8 bases respectively, with 17 bases between them.

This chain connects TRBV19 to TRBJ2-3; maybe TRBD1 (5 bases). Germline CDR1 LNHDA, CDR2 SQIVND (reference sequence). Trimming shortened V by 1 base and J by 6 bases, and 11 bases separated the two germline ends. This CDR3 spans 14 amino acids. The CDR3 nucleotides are TGTGCCAGTAGTATAGGGCAGGGCTGGGATACGCAGTATTTT. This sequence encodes CASSIGQGWDTQYF.

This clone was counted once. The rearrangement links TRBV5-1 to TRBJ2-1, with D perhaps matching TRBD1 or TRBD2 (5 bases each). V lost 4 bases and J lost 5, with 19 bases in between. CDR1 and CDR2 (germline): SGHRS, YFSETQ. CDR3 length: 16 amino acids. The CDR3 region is CASSLRPEGSNNEQFF. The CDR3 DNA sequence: TGCGCCAGCAGCCTCCGACCCGAGGGGTCAAACAATGAGCAGTTCTTC.

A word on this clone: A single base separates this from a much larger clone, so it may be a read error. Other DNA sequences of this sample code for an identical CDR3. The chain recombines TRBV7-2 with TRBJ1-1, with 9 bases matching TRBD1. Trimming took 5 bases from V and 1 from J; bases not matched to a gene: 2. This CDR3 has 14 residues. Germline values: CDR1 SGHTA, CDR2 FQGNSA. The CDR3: CASSPGQGNTEAFF. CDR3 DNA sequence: TGTGCCAGCAGCCCGGGACAGGGGAACACTGAAGCTTTCTTT.

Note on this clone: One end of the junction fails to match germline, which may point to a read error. CDR3 nucleotide sequence: TGTGCTAGCAGCAGGGACAGGGGAGTAGAGCAGTTCTTC. It yields the protein CASSRDRGVEQFF. The chain uses TRBV7-7 and TRBJ2-1, with 10 positions matching TRBD1. The CDR3 has 13 amino acids. Germline V gene sequence: CDR1 SSHAT, CDR2 FNYEAQ (reference sequence).

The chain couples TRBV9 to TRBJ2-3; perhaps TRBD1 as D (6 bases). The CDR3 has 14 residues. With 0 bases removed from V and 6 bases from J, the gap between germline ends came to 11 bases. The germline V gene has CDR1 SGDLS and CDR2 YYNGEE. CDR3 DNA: TGTGCCAGCAGCGTAGTAGGGGGAAGGGATACGCAGTATTTT. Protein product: CASSVVGGRDTQYF.

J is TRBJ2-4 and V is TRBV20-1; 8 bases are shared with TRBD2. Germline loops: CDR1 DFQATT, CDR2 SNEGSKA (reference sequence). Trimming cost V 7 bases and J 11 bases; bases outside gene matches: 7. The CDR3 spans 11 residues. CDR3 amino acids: CSVGISGVQYF. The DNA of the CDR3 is TGCAGTGTTGGGATTAGCGGGGTTCAGTACTTC.

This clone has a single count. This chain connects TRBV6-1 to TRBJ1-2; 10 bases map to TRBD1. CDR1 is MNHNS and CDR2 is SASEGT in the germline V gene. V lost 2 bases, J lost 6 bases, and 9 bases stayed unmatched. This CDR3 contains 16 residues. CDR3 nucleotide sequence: TGTGCCAGCAGTGAATTTGTAGGACAGGGGGTCGATGGCTACACCTTC. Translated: CASSEFVGQGVDGYTF.

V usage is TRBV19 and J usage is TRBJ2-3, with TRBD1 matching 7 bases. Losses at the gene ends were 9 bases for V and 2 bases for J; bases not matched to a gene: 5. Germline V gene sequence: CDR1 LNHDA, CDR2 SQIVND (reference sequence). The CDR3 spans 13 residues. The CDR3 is CASSDRTTDTQYF. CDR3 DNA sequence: TGTGCCAGCTCGGACAGGACCACAGATACGCAGTATTTT.

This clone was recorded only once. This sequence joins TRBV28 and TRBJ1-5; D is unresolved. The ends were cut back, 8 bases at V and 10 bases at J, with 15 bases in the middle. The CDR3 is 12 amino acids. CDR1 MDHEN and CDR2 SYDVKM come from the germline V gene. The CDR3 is CASRVSGGPQHF. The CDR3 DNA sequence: TGTGCCAGCCGAGTATCAGGAGGACCCCAGCATTTT.